The present entry profiles one T cell receptor (beta chain) with its context. This sample is part of a study of radiation and T cells in renal cell carcinoma. The repertoire was sequenced with immunoSEQ multiplex PCR; TCRdb's copy has only in-frame clones and lacks some. The sample comprises 150,000 or so clones, 80% to 90% of which are singletons, and about an eighth rests with the top ten. Time point given: blood 2 weeks post-SBRT. This sample's treatment: 15 Gy SBRT to primary tumor, nephrectomy 4 weeks later. After SBRT, blood was collected at 2 and 4 weeks, plus baseline. Sequenced material: blood, taken from a patient whose treatment included radiotherapy and nephrectomy. The sequence was collected from a woman aged 45-65 years with renal cell carcinoma.

Here the CDR3 DNA reads TGTGCCAGCAGCTTAGTTTTGTCGGACTACGAGCAGTACTTC. This sequence encodes CASSLVLSDYEQYF. The chain combines TRBV7-9 with TRBJ2-7; D uncertain. CDR3 length: 14 residues. V lost 1 base, J lost 3 bases, and 10 bases lay in between. Germline V CDR1 and CDR2: SEHNR, FQNEAQ (reference sequence).